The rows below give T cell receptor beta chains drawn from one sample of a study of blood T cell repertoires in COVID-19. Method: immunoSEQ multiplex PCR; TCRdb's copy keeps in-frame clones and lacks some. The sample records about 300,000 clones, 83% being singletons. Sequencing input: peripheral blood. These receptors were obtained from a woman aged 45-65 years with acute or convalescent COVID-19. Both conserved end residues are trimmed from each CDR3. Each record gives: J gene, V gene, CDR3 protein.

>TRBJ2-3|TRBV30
AWKDVRVTDTQY
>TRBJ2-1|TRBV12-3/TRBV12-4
ASSFLNEQF
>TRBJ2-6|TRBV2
ASSEAYSSGANVLT
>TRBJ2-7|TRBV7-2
ASSLVVNYEQY
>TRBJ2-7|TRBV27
ASSLFGGRDEQY
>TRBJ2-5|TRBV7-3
ASSSQGAEETQY
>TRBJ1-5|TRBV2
ASSAGTDQPQH
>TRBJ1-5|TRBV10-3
AISESSGVPQPQH
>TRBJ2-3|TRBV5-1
ASSLAVPTDTQY
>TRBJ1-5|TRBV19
ASSMGGNLNQPQH
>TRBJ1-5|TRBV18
ASSRQGNQPQH